This TCR beta chain was captured in a study of control samples from healthy donors and cancer patients. Germline assignment: CDR1 SGDLS and CDR2 YYNGEE. The CDR3 loop spans 16 amino acids. V trimming: 3 bases; J trimming: 0 bases; junction bases outside the gene matches: 4. Profiling relied on immunoSEQ multiplex PCR, and the TCRdb table lists in-frame clones only, not all of them. The table has about 89,000 clones, under 90% seen once. Sequenced input: blood. The chain has TRBV9 and TRBJ2-3; TRBD1 agrees at 10 bases. The clonotype was recovered from a woman in her 40s in good health. Here the CDR3 reads CASSATGGPSTDTQYF. In nucleotides, the CDR3 is TGTGCCAGCAGCGCGACAGGGGGCCCTAGCACAGATACGCAGTATTTT.